The T cell receptor (beta chain) described here comes from a study of shared clonotypes between healthy human individuals. Study-wide results and caveats: Generally, naive subsets (rather than memory subsets) showed larger estimated richness. Generation probabilities were higher for clonotypes shared across all four sorted-subset donors than for unshared ones.

The table came from immunoSEQ multiplex PCR; TCRdb's copy has only in-frame clones and leaves some out. The sample has roughly 2.1 million clones, about 93% seen once. A note on this clone: What it recognizes is unknown.

Naive CD8 populations comprised CD45RO-negative cells positively selected for CCR7, excluding terminally differentiated effector memory CD45RA+ cells. Each of the donors was a healthy adult who was HIV-negative and had not had a recent acute infection or vaccination. Germline lookup yields CDR1 SGHAT and CDR2 FQNNGV. Trimming at V came to 1 base and at J to 6 bases, leaving 6 bases not matched to a gene. The CDR3 loop spans 16 amino acids. The chain couples TRBV11-2 to TRBJ1-2, with TRBD1 identical over 12 bases. The specimen sequenced was naive CD8+ T cells from PBMCs. This clonotype was sampled from a man between 18 and 29 years old in good health. Some clones in this sample may be carry-over from other donors' samples. The CDR3, as DNA: TGTGCCAGCAGCTTAGCCCCGGGGACAGGGGGCAATGGCTACACCTTC. Translation gives CASSLAPGTGGNGYTF.